Listed below are T cell receptor beta chains from one sample, sequenced in a study of PD-1 blockade in classical Hodgkin lymphoma. The repertoire was sequenced with immunoSEQ multiplex PCR; TCRdb's copy has only in-frame clones and lacks some. The sample yields fewer than 50,000 clones, about three quarters seen once. The sequences come from peripheral blood mononuclear cells (PBMCs), collected before the fourth cycle of nivolumab. These receptors were obtained from a human donor with classical Hodgkin lymphoma. The CDR3 runs from the conserved cysteine through the conserved F or W. D genes are given only for firm matches. The listing skips clone size in some rows; elsewhere it reads once, few, many or a size class.

V gene,D gene,clone size,J gene,CDR3 length,CDR3 DNA,CDR3 protein
TRBV7-2,NA,once,TRBJ1-1,15,TGTGCCAGCAGCTTAGCTGAGGGATGGGGAACTGAAGCTTTCTTT,CASSLAEGWGTEAFF
TRBV30,TRBD2,NA,TRBJ2-7,14,TGTGCCTGGATCCCAGCGGGGGCCCTGGACGAGCAGTACTTC,CAWIPAGALDEQYF
TRBV7-9,NA,NA,TRBJ1-6,13,TGTGCCAGCAGCGTTGCAGGGCTTTCACCCCTCCACTTT,CASSVAGLSPLHF
TRBV7-8,NA,once,TRBJ2-1,13,TGTGCCAGCAGCTCCCGGACCGCAGTTGAGCAGTTCTTC,CASSSRTAVEQFF
TRBV5-1,TRBD1,NA,TRBJ2-5,14,TGCGCCAGCAGTCTCGACAGGGCGGAGGAGACCCAGTACTTC,CASSLDRAEETQYF
TRBV27,TRBD2,NA,TRBJ2-3,15,TGTGCCAGCAGTTCCAGCGGGGGGGCCCCAGATACGCAGTATTTT,CASSSSGGAPDTQYF
TRBV7-3,TRBD1,NA,TRBJ1-1,15,TGTGCCAGCAGCGCAAGACAGGGGGCGGTCACTGAAGCTTTCTTT,CASSARQGAVTEAFF
TRBV4-3,NA,few,TRBJ1-2,17,TGCGCCAGCAGCCCCGAATTTCCCTTACTCTTTAACTATGGCTACACCTTC,CASSPEFPLLFNYGYTF
TRBV5-1,NA,NA,TRBJ1-2,14,TGCGCCAGCAGCCCCCTTACCGGGAACTATGGCTACACCTTC,CASSPLTGNYGYTF
TRBV19,NA,NA,TRBJ2-3,14,TGTGCCAGCTCAACAGGGCTCACCACAGATACGCAGTATTTT,CASSTGLTTDTQYF
TRBV5-1,NA,NA,TRBJ2-7,15,TGCGCCAGCAGCTTGGGAAGGGGTTGGTCCTACGAGCAGTACTTC,CASSLGRGWSYEQYF
TRBV4-3,NA,NA,TRBJ1-5,14,TGCGCCAGCAGCCCAGACCCCAGATGGAAGCCCCAGCATTTT,CASSPDPRWKPQHF
TRBV7-9,NA,NA,TRBJ2-3,13,TGTGCCAGCAGCCCCGAGTTAACAGATACGCAGTATTTT,CASSPELTDTQYF
TRBV30,TRBD1,NA,TRBJ1-5,15,TGTGCCTGGACAGGGGGGATGAGCGGCAATCAGCCCCAGCATTTT,CAWTGGMSGNQPQHF
TRBV4-3,NA,NA,TRBJ2-1,17,TGCGCCAGCAGCCAAGCTGGAGCAGGGGCCGGTCTTAATGAGCAGTTCTTC,CASSQAGAGAGLNEQFF
TRBV7-8,TRBD2,NA,TRBJ2-3,17,TGTGCCAGCAGCTTACGGCTGAGCGGGGGGGCCGCAGATACGCAGTATTTT,CASSLRLSGGAADTQYF
TRBV7-2,NA,NA,TRBJ1-1,16,TGTGCCAGCAGCTCAAAGGGGGGACATCAGAACACTGAAGCTTTCTTT,CASSSKGGHQNTEAFF
TRBV7-2,NA,once,TRBJ2-5,14,TGTGCCAGCAGCTTACAAGCGACCCAAGAGACCCAGTACTTC,CASSLQATQETQYF
TRBV6-5,NA,NA,TRBJ2-7,12,TGTGCCAGCAGCCGGGCCGGACGGGAGCAGTACTTC,CASSRAGREQYF
TRBV7-2,TRBD1,once,TRBJ1-4,17,TGTGCCAGCAGCTTAGCGCTTCTCAGACAGGGGAATGAAAAACTGTTTTTT,CASSLALLRQGNEKLFF
TRBV2,NA,NA,TRBJ1-5,14,TGTGCCAGCAGTGACAAAGATAGCAATCAGCCCCAGCATTTT,CASSDKDSNQPQHF
TRBV7-3,NA,NA,TRBJ2-6,16,TGTGCCAGCAGCCCCAAAGGTAGGGCCGGGGCCAACGTCCTGACTTTC,CASSPKGRAGANVLTF
TRBV6-1,NA,NA,TRBJ1-5,13,TGTGCCAGCAGGTGGCAGGGTGATCAGCCCCAGCATTTT,CASRWQGDQPQHF
TRBV7-2,TRBD2,NA,TRBJ2-3,15,TGTGCCAGCAGCTTTCGGCGGGGGGCGGAAGATACGCAGTATTTT,CASSFRRGAEDTQYF
TRBV29-1,NA,NA,TRBJ2-2,14,TGCAGCGTTGGTAGTCAGGGGGAGGCCGGGGAGCTGTTTTTT,CSVGSQGEAGELFF
TRBV5-1,NA,few,TRBJ2-3,14,TGCGCCACCTCGGAAGGGGCTACAACAGATACGCAGTATTTT,CATSEGATTDTQYF
TRBV6-5,NA,NA,TRBJ1-1,14,TGTGCCAGCAGTTCCCCCCGGGAGGTCGGTGAAGCTTTCTTT,CASSSPREVGEAFF
TRBV28,NA,few,TRBJ1-2,14,TGTGCCAGCAGTCCCACCAGGGGTCACTACGGCTACACCTTC,CASSPTRGHYGYTF
TRBV5-1,NA,NA,TRBJ1-1,15,TGCGCCAGCAGCTTGGGACACGGCGAACTCACTGAAGCTTTCTTT,CASSLGHGELTEAFF
TRBV4-3,TRBD1,once,TRBJ2-1,16,TGCGCCAGCAGCCAACAATCGGACAGGGTCTACAATGAGCAGTTCTTC,CASSQQSDRVYNEQFF
TRBV7-7,NA,NA,TRBJ2-7,15,TGTGCCAGCAGCCCCTCCTTACGGGTGGGCGACGAGCAGTACTTC,CASSPSLRVGDEQYF
TRBV2,TRBD1,NA,TRBJ1-3,13,TGTGCCAGCGCGGACAGGGGCGGAAACACCATATATTTT,CASADRGGNTIYF
TRBV5-1,TRBD1,once,TRBJ1-5,15,TGCGCCAGCAGTCCCCAGGGGGCGCAAGGACAGCCCCAGCATTTT,CASSPQGAQGQPQHF
TRBV7-3,TRBD1,NA,TRBJ2-1,13,TGTGCCAGCAGCAACCAACAGGGGACTGAGCAGTTCTTC,CASSNQQGTEQFF
TRBV13,TRBD1,few,TRBJ1-2,15,TGTGCCAGCAGCTCACCGGGACAGGGGGCCTATGGCTACACCTTC,CASSSPGQGAYGYTF
TRBV7-3,TRBD2,NA,TRBJ2-3,13,TGTGCCAGCAGCCCGGGGACTAGCGGGGGCACGTATTTT,CASSPGTSGGTYF
TRBV4-3,NA,NA,TRBJ1-2,12,TGCGCCAGCAGCCCGGATAACTATGGCTACACCTTC,CASSPDNYGYTF
TRBV5-1,TRBD1,NA,TRBJ2-3,16,TGCGCCAGCAGCTTGTATTCAGGGGGCGGCACAGATACGCAGTATTTT,CASSLYSGGGTDTQYF
TRBV7-2,TRBD1,NA,TRBJ1-4,14,TGTGCCAGCAGCTTAGACAGGGGTCAGGAAAAACTGTTTTTT,CASSLDRGQEKLFF
TRBV6-5,NA,NA,TRBJ1-1,15,TGTGCCAGCAGTTACTCCCGGACTTCGGACACTGAAGCTTTCTTT,CASSYSRTSDTEAFF
TRBV6-1,TRBD2,NA,TRBJ2-1,19,TGTGCCAGCAGTGAGGGACTAGCGGGGGGGCTCGGCAACTACAATGAGCAGTTCTTC,CASSEGLAGGLGNYNEQFF
TRBV5-1,TRBD1,NA,TRBJ1-2,14,TGCGCCAGCAGCCTCGGGACAGGCTCCCAGGGCTACACCTTC,CASSLGTGSQGYTF
TRBV6-6,TRBD1,NA,TRBJ1-4,15,TGTGCCAGCAGCCATGGGGACAGGACCAATGAAAAACTGTTTTTT,CASSHGDRTNEKLFF
TRBV5-1,TRBD1,NA,TRBJ1-3,16,TGCGCCAGCAGCACGGGACAGGCGAGCTCTGGAAACACCATATATTTT,CASSTGQASSGNTIYF
TRBV5-1,NA,NA,TRBJ1-2,11,TGCGCCAGCAAGGGCTTCACCGGCTACACCTTC,CASKGFTGYTF
TRBV5-4,TRBD2,NA,TRBJ2-2,16,TGTGCCAGCAGCTTGGTGGGGGGGAGTAACACCGGGGAGCTGTTTTTT,CASSLVGGSNTGELFF
TRBV6-5,NA,NA,TRBJ2-7,13,TGTGCCAGCAGTGTTGACACATACTACGAGCAGTACTTC,CASSVDTYYEQYF
TRBV5-4,NA,NA,TRBJ1-2,12,TGTGCCAGCAGCTTGGACAACTATGGCTACACCTTC,CASSLDNYGYTF
TRBV6-5,NA,NA,TRBJ1-5,16,TGTGCCAGCAGTTACTCAGCCGTAGGGAGCAATCAGCCCCAGCATTTT,CASSYSAVGSNQPQHF
TRBV11-3,TRBD2,few,TRBJ2-7,15,TGTGCCAGCAGCTCTAGCGGGGGGGGCTCCTACGAGCAGTACTTC,CASSSSGGGSYEQYF
TRBV15,NA,NA,TRBJ1-3,17,TGTGCCACCAGCAGAAGAACGGGACGGAGCTCTGGAAACACCATATATTTT,CATSRRTGRSSGNTIYF
TRBV10-3,TRBD1,NA,TRBJ2-2,16,TGTGCCAGTTCCAACCCCGGGACAGGGAACACCGGGGAGCTGTTTTTT,CASSNPGTGNTGELFF
TRBV5-4,NA,NA,TRBJ1-1,14,TGTGCCAGCAGCTTGGGGGGCGGGAACACTGAAGCTTTCTTT,CASSLGGGNTEAFF
TRBV27,NA,few,TRBJ1-1,14,TGTGCCAGCAGCCAGACAGGTTCAAACACTGAAGCTTTCTTT,CASSQTGSNTEAFF
TRBV9,NA,NA,TRBJ2-5,15,TGTGCCAGCAGCGTAGCTGGGGCCACACAAGAGACCCAGTACTTC,CASSVAGATQETQYF
TRBV27,NA,NA,TRBJ1-1,13,TGTGCCAGCAGTTTTACAGGGACCACTGAAGCTTTCTTT,CASSFTGTTEAFF
TRBV7-2,NA,NA,TRBJ2-7,14,TGTGCCAGCAGTCCTGGGACACATTCCTACGAGCAGTACTTC,CASSPGTHSYEQYF
TRBV30,NA,NA,TRBJ2-2,14,TGTGCCTGGAGTTCGGGGGCGAACACCGGGGAGCTGTTTTTT,CAWSSGANTGELFF
TRBV30,TRBD1,once,TRBJ1-5,18,TGTGCCTGGAGTGTTAATTTGATTACAGGGGCAAATGAACAGCCCCAGCATTTT,CAWSVNLITGANEQPQHF
TRBV6-1,TRBD1,NA,TRBJ1-2,14,TGTGCCAGCATGAGGACAGGGCTGCTCTATGGCTACACCTTC,CASMRTGLLYGYTF